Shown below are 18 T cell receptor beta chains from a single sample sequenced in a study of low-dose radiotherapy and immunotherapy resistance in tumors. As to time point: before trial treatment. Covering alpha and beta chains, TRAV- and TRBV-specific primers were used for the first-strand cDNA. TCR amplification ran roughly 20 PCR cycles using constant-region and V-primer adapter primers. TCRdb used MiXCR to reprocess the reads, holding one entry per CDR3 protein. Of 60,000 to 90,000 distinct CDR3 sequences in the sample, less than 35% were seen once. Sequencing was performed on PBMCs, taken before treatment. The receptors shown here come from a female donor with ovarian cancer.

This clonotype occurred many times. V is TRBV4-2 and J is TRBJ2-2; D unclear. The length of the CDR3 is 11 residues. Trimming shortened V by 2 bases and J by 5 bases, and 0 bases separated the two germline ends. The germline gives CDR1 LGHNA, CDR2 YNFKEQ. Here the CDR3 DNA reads TGTGCCAGCAGCCAAACCGGGGAGCTGTTTTTT. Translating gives CASSQTGELFF.

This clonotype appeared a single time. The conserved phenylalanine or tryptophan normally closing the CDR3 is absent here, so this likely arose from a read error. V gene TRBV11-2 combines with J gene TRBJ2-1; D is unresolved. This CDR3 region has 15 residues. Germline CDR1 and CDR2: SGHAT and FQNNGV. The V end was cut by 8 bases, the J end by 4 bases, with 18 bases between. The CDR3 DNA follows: TGTGCCAGCGTTCTCACCTGGACCTCATACAATGAGCAGTTCTCC. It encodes CASVLTWTSYNEQFS.

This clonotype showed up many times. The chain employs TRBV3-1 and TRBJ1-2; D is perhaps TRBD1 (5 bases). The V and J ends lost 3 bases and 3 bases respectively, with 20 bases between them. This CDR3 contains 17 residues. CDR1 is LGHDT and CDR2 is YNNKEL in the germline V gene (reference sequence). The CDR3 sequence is CASSHQRAGPTDYGYTF. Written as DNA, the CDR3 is TGTGCCAGCAGCCACCAAAGGGCAGGGCCGACGGACTATGGCTACACCTTC.

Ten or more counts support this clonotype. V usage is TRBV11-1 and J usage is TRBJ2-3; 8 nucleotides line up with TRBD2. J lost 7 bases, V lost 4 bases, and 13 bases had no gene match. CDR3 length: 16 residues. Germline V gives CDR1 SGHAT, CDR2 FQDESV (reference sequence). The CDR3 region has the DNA TGTGCCAGCAGCTCGACTAGCGACAGAGTGATGAATACGCAGTATTTT. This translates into CASSSTSDRVMNTQYF.

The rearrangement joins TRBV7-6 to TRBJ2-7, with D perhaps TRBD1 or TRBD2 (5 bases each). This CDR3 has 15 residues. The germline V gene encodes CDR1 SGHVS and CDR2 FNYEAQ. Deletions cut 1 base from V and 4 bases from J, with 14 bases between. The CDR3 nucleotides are TGTGCCAGCAGCTTAGGTCTGGGGACCACATACGAGCAGTACTTC. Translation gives CASSLGLGTTYEQYF.

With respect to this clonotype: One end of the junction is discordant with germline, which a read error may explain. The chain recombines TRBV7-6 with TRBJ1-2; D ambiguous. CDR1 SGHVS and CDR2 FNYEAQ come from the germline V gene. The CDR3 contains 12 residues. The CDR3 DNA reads TGTGCCAGCAGCGGCGTCGGGGATTTGTTATTCTTC. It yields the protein CASSGVGDLLFF.

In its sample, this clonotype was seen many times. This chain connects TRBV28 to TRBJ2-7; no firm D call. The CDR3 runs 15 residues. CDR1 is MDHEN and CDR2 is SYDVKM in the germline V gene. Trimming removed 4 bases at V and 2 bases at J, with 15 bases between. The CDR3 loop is CASSSPRLGTYEQYF. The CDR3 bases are TGTGCCAGCAGTTCTCCAAGACTGGGCACCTACGAGCAGTACTTC.

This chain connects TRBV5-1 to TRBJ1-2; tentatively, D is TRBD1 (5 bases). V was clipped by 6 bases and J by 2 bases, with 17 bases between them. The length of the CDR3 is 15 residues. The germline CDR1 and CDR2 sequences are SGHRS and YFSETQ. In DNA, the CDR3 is TGCGCCAGCAAACATACTGAGGACACCAACTATGGCTACACCTTC. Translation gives CASKHTEDTNYGYTF.

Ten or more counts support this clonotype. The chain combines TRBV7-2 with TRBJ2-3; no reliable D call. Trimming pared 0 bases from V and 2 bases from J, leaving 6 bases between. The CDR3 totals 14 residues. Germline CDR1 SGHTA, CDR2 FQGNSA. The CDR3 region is CASSLAPYTDTQYF. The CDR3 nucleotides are TGTGCCAGCAGCTTAGCCCCCTACACAGATACGCAGTATTTT.

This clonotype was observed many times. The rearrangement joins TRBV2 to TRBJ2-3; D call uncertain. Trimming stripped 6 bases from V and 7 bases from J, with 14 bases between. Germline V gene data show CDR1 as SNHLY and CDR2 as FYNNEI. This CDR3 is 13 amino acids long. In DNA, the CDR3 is TGTGCCAGCAGAAAGGACGGTGTGTATACGCAGTATTTT. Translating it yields CASRKDGVYTQYF.

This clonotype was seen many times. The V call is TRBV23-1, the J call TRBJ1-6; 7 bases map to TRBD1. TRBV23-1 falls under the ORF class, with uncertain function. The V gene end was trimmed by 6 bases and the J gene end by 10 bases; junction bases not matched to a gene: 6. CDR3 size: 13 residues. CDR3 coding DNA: TGCGCCAGCAGACCGACAGGGCCCTCACCCCTCCACTTT. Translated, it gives CASRPTGPSPLHF.

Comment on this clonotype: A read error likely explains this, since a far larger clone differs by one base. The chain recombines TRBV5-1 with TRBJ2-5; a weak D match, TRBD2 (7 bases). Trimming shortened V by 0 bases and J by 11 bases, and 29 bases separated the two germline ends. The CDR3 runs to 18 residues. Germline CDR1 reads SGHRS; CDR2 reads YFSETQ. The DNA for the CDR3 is TGCGCCAGCAGCTTGGCCATAGATTCGGGGGGCGAATACAATGAGCAGTACTTC. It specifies CASSLAIDSGGEYNEQYF.

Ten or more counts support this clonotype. DNA of the CDR3: TGTGCCAGCAGCTGGACTAGCGGGGGGGCGGGTGAGCAGTTCTTC. Protein: CASSWTSGGAGEQFF. The V and J genes are TRBV7-9 and TRBJ2-1, with 15 bases fitting TRBD2. The germline gives CDR1 SEHNR, CDR2 FQNEAQ (reference sequence). This CDR3 has 15 amino acids. The V segment lost 4 bases and the J segment 9 bases; nucleotides outside the gene matches: 4.

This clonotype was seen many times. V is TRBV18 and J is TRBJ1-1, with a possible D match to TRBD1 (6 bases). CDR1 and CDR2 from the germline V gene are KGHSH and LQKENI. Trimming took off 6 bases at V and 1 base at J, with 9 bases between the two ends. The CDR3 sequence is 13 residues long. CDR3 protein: CASSATGNTEAFF. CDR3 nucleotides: TGTGCCAGCTCGGCGACAGGGAACACTGAAGCTTTCTTT.

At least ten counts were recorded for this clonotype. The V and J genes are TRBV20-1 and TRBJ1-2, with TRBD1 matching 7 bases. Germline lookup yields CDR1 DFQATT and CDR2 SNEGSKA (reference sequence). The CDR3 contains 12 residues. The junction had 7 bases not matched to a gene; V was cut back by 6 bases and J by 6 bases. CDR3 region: CSATTGDHGYTF. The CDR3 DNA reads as TGCAGTGCGACAACAGGGGACCATGGCTACACCTTC.

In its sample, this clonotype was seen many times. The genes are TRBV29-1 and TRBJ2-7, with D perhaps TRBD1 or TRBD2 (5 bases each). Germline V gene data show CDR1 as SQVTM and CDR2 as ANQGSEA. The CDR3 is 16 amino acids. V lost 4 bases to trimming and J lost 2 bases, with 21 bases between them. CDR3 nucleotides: TGCAGCGTTGTAGGGGTTTGGGGGACGGACCCCTACGAGCAGTACTTC. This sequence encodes CSVVGVWGTDPYEQYF.

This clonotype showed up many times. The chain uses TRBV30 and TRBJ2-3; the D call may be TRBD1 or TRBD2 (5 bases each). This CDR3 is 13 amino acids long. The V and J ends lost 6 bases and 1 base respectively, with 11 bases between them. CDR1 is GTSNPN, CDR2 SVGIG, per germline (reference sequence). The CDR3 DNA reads TGTGCCTGCCACGGGACGCGCACAGATACGCAGTATTTT. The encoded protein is CACHGTRTDTQYF.

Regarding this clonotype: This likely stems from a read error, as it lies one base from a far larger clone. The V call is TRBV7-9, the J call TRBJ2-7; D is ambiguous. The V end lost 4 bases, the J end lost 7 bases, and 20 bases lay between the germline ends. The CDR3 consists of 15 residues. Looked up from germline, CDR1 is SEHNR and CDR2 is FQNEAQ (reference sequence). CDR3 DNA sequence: TGTGCCAGCAGCTCGCGAGCTCGCTCCTACAATGAGCAGTACTTC. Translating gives CASSSRARSYNEQYF.